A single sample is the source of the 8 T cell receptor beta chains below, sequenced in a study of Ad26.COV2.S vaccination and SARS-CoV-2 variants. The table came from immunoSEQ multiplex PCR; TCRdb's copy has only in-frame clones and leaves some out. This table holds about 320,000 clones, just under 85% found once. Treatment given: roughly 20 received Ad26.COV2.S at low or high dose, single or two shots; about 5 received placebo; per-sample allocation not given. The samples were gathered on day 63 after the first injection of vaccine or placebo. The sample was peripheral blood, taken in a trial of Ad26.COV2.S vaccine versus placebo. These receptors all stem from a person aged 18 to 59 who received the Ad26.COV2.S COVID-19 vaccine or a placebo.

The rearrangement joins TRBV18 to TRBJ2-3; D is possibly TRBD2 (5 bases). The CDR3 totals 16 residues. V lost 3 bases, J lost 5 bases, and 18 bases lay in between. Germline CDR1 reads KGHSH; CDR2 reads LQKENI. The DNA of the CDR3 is TGTGCCAGCTCACCGACTACGTTACGAGCTGGAGATACGCAGTATTTT. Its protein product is CASSPTTLRAGDTQYF.

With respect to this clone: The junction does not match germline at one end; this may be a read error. The CDR3 region is CSVEVVGQGGHEQYF. In DNA form, the CDR3 reads TGCAGCGTGGAAGTTGTGGGACAGGGGGGACACGAGCAGTACTTC. V and J are TRBV29-1 and TRBJ2-7; 11 nucleotides match TRBD1. In germline, CDR1 is SQVTM, CDR2 ANQGSEA. The CDR3 loop spans 15 amino acids.

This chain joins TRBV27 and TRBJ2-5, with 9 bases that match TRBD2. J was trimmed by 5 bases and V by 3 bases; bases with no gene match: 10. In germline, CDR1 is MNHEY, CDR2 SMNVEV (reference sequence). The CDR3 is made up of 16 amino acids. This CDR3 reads CASSLNLAGVGETQYF. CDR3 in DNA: TGTGCCAGCAGTTTGAACTTAGCGGGGGTAGGTGAGACCCAGTACTTC.

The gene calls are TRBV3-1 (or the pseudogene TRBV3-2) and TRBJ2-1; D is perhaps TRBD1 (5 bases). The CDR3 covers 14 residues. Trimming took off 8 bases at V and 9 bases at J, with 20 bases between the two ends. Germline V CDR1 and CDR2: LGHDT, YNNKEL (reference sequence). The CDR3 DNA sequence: TGTGCCAGCGTTTCGGCCCAGGGCCGAGGTGAGCAGTTCTTC. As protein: CASVSAQGRGEQFF.

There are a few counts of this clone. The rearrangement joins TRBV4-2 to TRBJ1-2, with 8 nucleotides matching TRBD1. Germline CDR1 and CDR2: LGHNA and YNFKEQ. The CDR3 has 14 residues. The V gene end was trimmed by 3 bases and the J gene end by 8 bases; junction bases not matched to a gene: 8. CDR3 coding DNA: TGTGCCAGCAGCCAGGGCCTCCGGGACAGGGGCTACACCTTC. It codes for CASSQGLRDRGYTF.

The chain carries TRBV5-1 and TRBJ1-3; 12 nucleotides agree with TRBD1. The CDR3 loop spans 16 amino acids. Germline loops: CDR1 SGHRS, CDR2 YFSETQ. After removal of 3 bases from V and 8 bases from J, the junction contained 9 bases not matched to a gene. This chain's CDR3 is CASSSGTGGFPDTIYF. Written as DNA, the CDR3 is TGCGCCAGCAGCTCCGGGACAGGGGGCTTTCCGGACACCATATATTTT.

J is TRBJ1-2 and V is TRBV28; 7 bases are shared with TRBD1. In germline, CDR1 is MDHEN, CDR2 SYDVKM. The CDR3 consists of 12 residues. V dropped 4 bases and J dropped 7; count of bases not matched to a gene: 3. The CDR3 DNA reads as TGTGCCAGCAGTTCGACAGGGCTTGGCTACACCTTC. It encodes CASSSTGLGYTF.

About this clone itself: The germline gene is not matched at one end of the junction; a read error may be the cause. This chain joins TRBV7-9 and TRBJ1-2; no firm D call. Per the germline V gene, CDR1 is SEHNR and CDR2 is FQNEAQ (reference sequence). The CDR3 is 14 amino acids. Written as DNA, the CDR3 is TGTGCCAGCACCTTAGCAGGTGCCAACTATGGCTACACCTTC. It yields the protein CASTLAGANYGYTF.